The sequence of this T cell receptor (beta chain) was determined in a study of blood T cell repertoires in COVID-19. Study background: Samples came from the United States, Italy and Spain, spanning acute and convalescent COVID-19. Sample material is recorded as cDNA or gDNA derived from T cells, B-cell-depleted T cells, or PBMCs.

Original data processing: The assay estimated nucleated cells by amplifying reference gene primers. Generated by immunoSEQ multiplex PCR, the TCRdb table keeps only in-frame clones and is missing some. V, J and clone size reflect that table, while D and trimming were determined from the DNA. In the table there are approximately 160,000 clones, 70% to 80% of which are singletons. V lost 0 bases to trimming and J lost 4 bases, with 14 bases between them. The germline V gene encodes CDR1 SGHRS and CDR2 YFSETQ. The CDR3 runs 16 residues. The rearrangement joins TRBV5-1 to TRBJ2-1; possibly TRBD1 for D (6 bases). The clonotype originates from a man aged 60 to 69 with acute or convalescent COVID-19. The specimen was peripheral blood. Here the CDR3 reads CASSLALGQRYNEQFF. CDR3 nucleotide sequence: TGCGCCAGCAGCTTGGCCCTCGGACAGAGGTACAATGAGCAGTTCTTC.